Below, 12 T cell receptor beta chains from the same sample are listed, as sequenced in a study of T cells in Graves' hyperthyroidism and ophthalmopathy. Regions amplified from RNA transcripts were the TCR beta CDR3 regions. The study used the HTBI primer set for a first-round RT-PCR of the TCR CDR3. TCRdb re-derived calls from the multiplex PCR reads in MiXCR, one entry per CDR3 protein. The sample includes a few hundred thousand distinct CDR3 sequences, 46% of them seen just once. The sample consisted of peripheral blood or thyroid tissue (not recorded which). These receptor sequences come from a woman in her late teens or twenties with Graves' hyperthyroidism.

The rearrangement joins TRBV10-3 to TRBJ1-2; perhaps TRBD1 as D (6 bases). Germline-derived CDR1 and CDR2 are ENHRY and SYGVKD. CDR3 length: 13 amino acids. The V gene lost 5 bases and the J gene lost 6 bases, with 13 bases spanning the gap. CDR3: CAISSAQGNGYTF. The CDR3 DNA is TGTGCCATCAGTTCCGCGCAGGGGAATGGCTACACCTTC.

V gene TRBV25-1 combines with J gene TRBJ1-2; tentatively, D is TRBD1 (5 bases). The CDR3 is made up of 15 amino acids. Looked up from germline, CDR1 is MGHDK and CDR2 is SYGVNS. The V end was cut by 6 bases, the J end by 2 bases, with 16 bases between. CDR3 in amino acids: CASSVEDTNNYGYTF. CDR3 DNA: TGTGCCAGCAGCGTCGAGGACACGAACAACTATGGCTACACCTTC.

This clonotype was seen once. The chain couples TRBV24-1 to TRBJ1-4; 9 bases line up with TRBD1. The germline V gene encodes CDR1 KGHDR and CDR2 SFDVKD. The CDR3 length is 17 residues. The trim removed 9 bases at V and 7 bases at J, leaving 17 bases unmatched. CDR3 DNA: TGTGCCACCCCTCCTAGGACAGGGGTCTTCGGAGGTGAAAAACTGTTTTTT. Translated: CATPPRTGVFGGEKLFF.

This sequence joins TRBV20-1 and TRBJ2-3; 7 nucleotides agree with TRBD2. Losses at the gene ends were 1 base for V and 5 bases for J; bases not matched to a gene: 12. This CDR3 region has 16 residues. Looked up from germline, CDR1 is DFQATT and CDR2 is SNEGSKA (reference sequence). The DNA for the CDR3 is TGCAGTGCTAGAGTAGGCGCGGCGGGAGTGAAAGATACGCAGTATTTT. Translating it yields CSARVGAAGVKDTQYF.

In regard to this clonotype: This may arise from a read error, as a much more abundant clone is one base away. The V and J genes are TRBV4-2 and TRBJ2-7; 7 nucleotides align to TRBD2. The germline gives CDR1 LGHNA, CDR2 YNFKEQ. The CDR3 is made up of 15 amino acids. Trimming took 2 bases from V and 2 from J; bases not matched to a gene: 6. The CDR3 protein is CASSQLADITYEQYF. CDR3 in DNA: TGTGCCAGCAGCCAACTAGCGGACATAACCTACGAGCAGTACTTC.

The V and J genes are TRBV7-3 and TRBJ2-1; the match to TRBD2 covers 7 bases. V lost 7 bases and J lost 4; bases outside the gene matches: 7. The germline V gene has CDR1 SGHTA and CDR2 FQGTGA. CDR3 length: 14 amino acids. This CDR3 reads CASTRSGGYNEQFF. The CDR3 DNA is TGTGCCAGCACCAGGTCGGGGGGTTACAATGAGCAGTTCTTC.

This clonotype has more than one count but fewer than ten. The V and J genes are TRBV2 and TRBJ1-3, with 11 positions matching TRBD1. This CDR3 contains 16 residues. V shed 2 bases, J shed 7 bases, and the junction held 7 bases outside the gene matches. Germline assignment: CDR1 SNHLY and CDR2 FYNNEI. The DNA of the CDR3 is TGTGCCAGCAGTGAATCGGGGGGACAGGGGGGGAACACCATATATTTT. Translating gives CASSESGGQGGNTIYF.

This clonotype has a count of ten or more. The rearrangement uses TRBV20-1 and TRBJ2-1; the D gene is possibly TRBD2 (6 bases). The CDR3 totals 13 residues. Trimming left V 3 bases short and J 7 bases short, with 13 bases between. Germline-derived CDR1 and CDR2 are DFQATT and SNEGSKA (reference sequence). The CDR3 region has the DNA TGCAGTGCTAGTTTTGGGGGACTGAATGAGCAGTTCTTC. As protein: CSASFGGLNEQFF.

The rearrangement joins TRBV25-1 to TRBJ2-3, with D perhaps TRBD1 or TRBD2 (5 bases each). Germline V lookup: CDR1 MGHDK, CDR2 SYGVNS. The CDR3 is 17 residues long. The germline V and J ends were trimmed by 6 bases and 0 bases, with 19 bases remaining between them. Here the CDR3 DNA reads TGTGCCAGCAGCTCACTCACCGGGACGGAAAGCACAGATACGCAGTATTTT. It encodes CASSSLTGTESTDTQYF.

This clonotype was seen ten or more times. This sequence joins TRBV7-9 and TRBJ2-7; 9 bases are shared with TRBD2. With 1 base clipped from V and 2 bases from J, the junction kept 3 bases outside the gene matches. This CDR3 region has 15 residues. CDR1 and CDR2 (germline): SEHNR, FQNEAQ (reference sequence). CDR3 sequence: CASSLVPSGTYEQYF. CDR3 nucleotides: TGTGCCAGCAGCTTAGTCCCTAGCGGGACCTACGAGCAGTACTTC.

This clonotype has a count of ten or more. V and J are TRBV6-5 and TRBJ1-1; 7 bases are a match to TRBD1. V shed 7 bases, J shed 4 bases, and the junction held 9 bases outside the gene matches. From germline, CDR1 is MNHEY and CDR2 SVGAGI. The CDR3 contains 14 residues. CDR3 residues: CASTAYSGGTEAFF. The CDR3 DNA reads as TGTGCCAGCACCGCGTATTCAGGGGGCACTGAAGCTTTCTTT.

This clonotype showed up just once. The CDR3, as DNA: TGTGCCAGCAGTGAGGTGGGACTAGCGGACACAGATACGCAGTATTTT. Amino acid sequence: CASSEVGLADTDTQYF. The rearrangement links TRBV2 to TRBJ2-3, with 11 bases identical to TRBD2. This CDR3 contains 16 residues. Germline V gene data show CDR1 as SNHLY and CDR2 as FYNNEI. Unmatched junction bases numbered 4, after V lost 3 bases and J lost 2 bases.